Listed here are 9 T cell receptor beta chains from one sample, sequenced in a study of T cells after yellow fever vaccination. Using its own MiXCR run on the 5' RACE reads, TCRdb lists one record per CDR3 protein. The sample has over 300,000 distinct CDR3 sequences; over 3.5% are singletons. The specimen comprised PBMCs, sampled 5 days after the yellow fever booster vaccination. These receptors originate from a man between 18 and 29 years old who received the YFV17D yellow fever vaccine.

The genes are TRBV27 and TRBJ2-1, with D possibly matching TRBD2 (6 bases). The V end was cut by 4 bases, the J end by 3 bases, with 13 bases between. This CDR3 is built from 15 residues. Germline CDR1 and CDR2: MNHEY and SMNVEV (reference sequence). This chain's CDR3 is CASSSPGLGYNEQFF. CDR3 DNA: TGTGCCAGCAGTTCACCGGGACTGGGCTACAATGAGCAGTTCTTC.

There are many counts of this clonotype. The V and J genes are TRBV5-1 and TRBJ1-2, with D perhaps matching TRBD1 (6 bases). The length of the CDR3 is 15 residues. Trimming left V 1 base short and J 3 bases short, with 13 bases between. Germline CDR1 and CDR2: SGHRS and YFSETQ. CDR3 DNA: TGCGCCAGCAGCTTGCTAAACAGGGAGGACTATGGCTACACCTTC. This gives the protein CASSLLNREDYGYTF.

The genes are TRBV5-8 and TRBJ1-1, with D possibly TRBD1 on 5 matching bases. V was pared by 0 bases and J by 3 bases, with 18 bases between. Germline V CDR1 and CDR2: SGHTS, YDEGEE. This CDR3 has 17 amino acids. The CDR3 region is CASSLAMGELYDTEAFF. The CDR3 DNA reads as TGTGCCAGCAGCTTGGCCATGGGGGAGCTATATGACACTGAAGCTTTCTTT. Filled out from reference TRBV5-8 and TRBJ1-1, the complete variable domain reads EAGVTQSPTHLIKTRGQQATLRCSPISGHTSVYWYQQALGLGLQFLLWYDEGEERNRGNFPPRFSGRQFPNYSSELNVNALELEDSALYLCASSLAMGELYDTEAFFGQGTRLTVV.

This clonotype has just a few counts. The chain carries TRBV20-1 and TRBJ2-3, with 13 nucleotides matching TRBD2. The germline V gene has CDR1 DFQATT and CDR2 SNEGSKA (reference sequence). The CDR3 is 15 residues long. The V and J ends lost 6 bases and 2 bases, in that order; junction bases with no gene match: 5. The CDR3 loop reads CSAKTSGGVTDTQYF. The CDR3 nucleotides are TGCAGTGCGAAAACTAGCGGGGGGGTCACAGATACGCAGTATTTT.

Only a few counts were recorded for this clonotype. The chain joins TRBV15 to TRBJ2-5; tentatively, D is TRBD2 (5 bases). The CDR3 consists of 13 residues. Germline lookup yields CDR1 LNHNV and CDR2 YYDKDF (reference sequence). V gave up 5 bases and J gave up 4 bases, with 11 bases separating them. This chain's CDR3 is CATSRYRGETQYF. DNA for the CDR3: TGTGCCACCAGCCGGTATCGGGGAGAGACCCAGTACTTC.

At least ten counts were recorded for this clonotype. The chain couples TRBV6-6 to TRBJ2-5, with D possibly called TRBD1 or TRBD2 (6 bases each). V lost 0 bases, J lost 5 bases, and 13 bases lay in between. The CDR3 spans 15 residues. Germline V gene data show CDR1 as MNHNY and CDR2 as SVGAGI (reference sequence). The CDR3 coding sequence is TGTGCCAGCAGTTACTCTAACGGGGGCTGGGAGACCCAGTACTTC. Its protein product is CASSYSNGGWETQYF.

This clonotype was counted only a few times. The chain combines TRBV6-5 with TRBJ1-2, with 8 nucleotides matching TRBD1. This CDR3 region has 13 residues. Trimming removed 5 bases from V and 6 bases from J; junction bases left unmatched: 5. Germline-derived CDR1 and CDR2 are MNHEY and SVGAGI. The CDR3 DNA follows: TGTGCCAGCAGTACACAGGGGGTGAATGGCTACACCTTC. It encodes CASSTQGVNGYTF.

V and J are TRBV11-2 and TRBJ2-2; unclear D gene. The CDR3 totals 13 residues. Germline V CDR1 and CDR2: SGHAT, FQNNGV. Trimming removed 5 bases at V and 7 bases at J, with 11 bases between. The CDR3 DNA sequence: TGTGCCAGCAGCCTAGTCGGGTTCGGGGAGCTGTTTTTT. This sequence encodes CASSLVGFGELFF.

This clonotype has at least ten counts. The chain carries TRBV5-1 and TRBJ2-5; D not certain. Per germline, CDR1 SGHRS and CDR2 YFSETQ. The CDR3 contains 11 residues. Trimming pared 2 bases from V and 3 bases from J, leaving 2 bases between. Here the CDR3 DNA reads TGCGCCAGCAGCTTAAAAGAGACCCAGTACTTC. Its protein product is CASSLKETQYF.